This T cell receptor (beta chain) derives from a study of CXCR3-negative and CXCR3-positive naive CD8 T cells. The libraries of TRB cDNA were prepared using 5' RACE with UMI labels. From the 5' RACE reads, TCRdb lists one entry per CDR3 protein and no DNA. This repertoire includes 35,000 to 55,000 distinct CDR3 sequences. CDR1 MNHEY and CDR2 SMNVEV come from the germline V gene (reference sequence). The CDR3 contains 15 residues. This sequence originates from a human donor in good health. Some clones in this sample may be carry-over from other donors' samples. The sequenced sample was naive CXCR3- CD8+ T cells from blood. Indicated subset: CD45RO-CCR7+CD27+CD95- naive CD8+ T cells lacking CXCR3 (TNR3-). The rearrangement links TRBV27 to TRBJ2-7; TCRdb's D call, TRBD1, is unchecked because there is no DNA. The CDR3 loop is CASSLTGQGAYEQYF.